Each of the 25 T cell receptor beta chains below was sequenced from the same sample in a study of shared clonotypes between healthy human individuals. Generated by immunoSEQ multiplex PCR, the TCRdb table keeps only in-frame clones and is missing some. The sample carries over 850,000 clones, around 78% recorded once. Sequencing was carried out using memory CD4+ T cells from PBMCs. The subset denotes: CD45RA-negative fraction. These receptors were obtained from a man aged 18 to 35 in good health. Some clones in this sample may be carry-over from other donors' samples.

The J gene is TRBJ2-2, the V gene TRBV5-4; TRBD2 matches 7 bases. V was pared by 4 bases and J by 2 bases, with 17 bases of the junction left unmatched. The length of the CDR3 is 19 residues. Per germline, CDR1 SGHNT and CDR2 YYREEE (reference sequence). The CDR3 spells CASSPRGTASGPNTGELFF. CDR3 bases: TGTGCCAGCAGCCCCCGGGGTACGGCTAGCGGTCCCAACACCGGGGAGCTGTTTTTT.

This clone was picked up a small number of times. The V call is TRBV4-2, the J call TRBJ2-7; 8 bases match TRBD1. J was trimmed by 0 bases and V by 4 bases; bases with no gene match: 5. The CDR3 covers 15 residues. Germline V gene sequence: CDR1 LGHNA, CDR2 YNFKEQ. The CDR3 region is CASSLGQADSYEQYF. CDR3 bases: TGTGCCAGCAGCCTGGGACAGGCCGACTCCTACGAGCAGTACTTC.

This clone was found a few times. This chain uses TRBV28 with TRBJ2-5, with TRBD2 matching over 9 bases. V lost 11 bases to trimming and J lost 2 bases; unmatched junction nucleotides: 6. CDR1 and CDR2 from the germline V gene are MDHEN and SYDVKM. This CDR3 spans 13 amino acids. CDR3 residues: CAAGGGAQETQYF. The CDR3 DNA is TGTGCCGCCGGCGGGGGGGCTCAAGAGACCCAGTACTTC.

This rearrangement joins TRBV7-9 to TRBJ2-5; a weak D match, TRBD2 (6 bases). Trimming removed 3 bases at V and 4 bases at J, with 15 bases between. The CDR3 is made up of 15 amino acids. Germline V CDR1 and CDR2: SEHNR, FQNEAQ (reference sequence). The CDR3: CASSFRALGGETQYF. Written as DNA, the CDR3 is TGTGCCAGCAGCTTCAGGGCATTGGGGGGAGAGACCCAGTACTTC. The whole variable domain, remainder taken from reference TRBV7-9 and TRBJ2-5, is DTGVSQNPRHKITKRGQNVTFRCDPISEHNRLYWYRQTLGQGPEFLTYFQNEAQLEKSRLLSDRFSAERPKGSFSTLEIQRTEQGDSAMYLCASSFRALGGETQYFGPGTRLLVL.

Points on this clone: The same CDR3 is also encoded by other DNA sequences in this sample. The gene calls are TRBV7-6 and TRBJ2-2; 8 nucleotides line up with TRBD2. The CDR3 totals 18 residues. Unmatched junction bases numbered 8, after V lost 0 bases and J lost 2 bases. Germline values: CDR1 SGHVS, CDR2 FNYEAQ. CDR3 region: CASSLASSGRVNTGELFF. As DNA, the CDR3 is TGTGCCAGCAGCTTAGCTTCCAGCGGGAGAGTCAACACCGGGGAGCTGTTTTTT. Complete variable domain (other parts from reference TRBV7-6 and TRBJ2-2): GAGVSQSPRYKVTKRGQDVALRCDPISGHVSLYWYRQALGQGPEFLTYFNYEAQQDKSGLPNDRFSAERPEGSISTLTIQRTEQRDSAMYRCASSLASSGRVNTGELFFGEGSRLTVL.

The chain employs TRBV5-6 and TRBJ1-1; no clear D gene. The CDR3 loop spans 14 amino acids. V lost 0 bases and J lost 4, with 10 bases in between. Germline loops: CDR1 SGHDT, CDR2 YYEEEE. CDR3 nucleotide sequence: TGTGCCAGCAGCTTGGTATATCTTGTCACTGAAGCTTTCTTT. Translation gives CASSLVYLVTEAFF.

The chain has TRBV4-2 and TRBJ2-2; 9 nucleotides match TRBD1. Germline V gene sequence: CDR1 LGHNA, CDR2 YNFKEQ. V gave up 3 bases and J gave up 6 bases; unmatched junction bases: 14. There are 18 residues in the CDR3. The CDR3 protein is CASSHALGQGSTAGELFF. The CDR3 coding sequence is TGTGCCAGCAGCCATGCGTTGGGACAGGGAAGTACCGCCGGGGAGCTGTTTTTT.

This clone has a count of ten or more. Distinct nucleotide sequences in the sample also encode this CDR3. V gene TRBV29-1 combines with J gene TRBJ1-3; 7 bases match TRBD1. CDR1 is SQVTM and CDR2 is ANQGSEA in the germline V gene. V was pared by 7 bases and J by 0 bases, with 6 bases of the junction left unmatched. The CDR3 consists of 14 residues. DNA of the CDR3: TGCAGCGCCTCCGGGACAGCCTCTGGAAACACCATATATTTT. It specifies CSASGTASGNTIYF.

The table lists this clone with a few counts. V gene TRBV28 combines with J gene TRBJ2-7; D is possibly TRBD2 (5 bases). V gave up 4 bases and J gave up 7 bases, with 20 bases separating them. The CDR3 has 15 residues. The germline gives CDR1 MDHEN, CDR2 SYDVKM. CDR3 protein: CASSSLPGRTGEQYF. The CDR3 DNA sequence: TGTGCCAGCAGTTCTCTCCCAGGCCGAACGGGGGAGCAGTACTTC.

The V gene is TRBV4-3, the J gene TRBJ2-7, with TRBD1 matching over 9 bases. Germline V gene sequence: CDR1 LGHNA, CDR2 YSLEER. The CDR3 runs to 15 residues. V was pared by 3 bases and J by 2 bases, with 5 bases of the junction left unmatched. This CDR3 is CASSQRTGDAYEQYF. The CDR3 DNA is TGCGCCAGCAGCCAGAGGACAGGGGACGCCTACGAGCAGTACTTC.

V is TRBV28 and J is TRBJ1-3, with D perhaps matching TRBD1 (5 bases). The V end was cut by 9 bases, the J end by 0 bases, with 21 bases between. This CDR3 region has 17 residues. Per germline, CDR1 MDHEN and CDR2 SYDVKM. CDR3 sequence reads: CASEDPPGRTSGNTIYF. CDR3 nucleotide sequence: TGTGCCAGTGAGGATCCCCCGGGACGGACCTCTGGAAACACCATATATTTT.

The V and J genes are TRBV5-1 and TRBJ2-1; possible D gene TRBD2, 5 bases. The CDR3 has 16 amino acids. V lost 3 bases and J lost 1, with 14 bases in between. Germline V gene lookup returns CDR1 SGHRS and CDR2 YFSETQ. CDR3 DNA: TGCGCCAGCAGCTCGGTTGAGGGCCGGTCCTACAATGAGCAGTTCTTC. Translated: CASSSVEGRSYNEQFF.

The CDR3 loop is CASSPDAGAQPQHF. As DNA, the CDR3 is TGTGCCAGCAGCCCCGACGCAGGGGCCCAGCCCCAGCATTTT. The chain carries TRBV6-4 and TRBJ1-5; maybe TRBD1 (6 bases). The germline CDR1 and CDR2 sequences are MRHNA and SNTAGT. The length of the CDR3 is 14 residues. The V end lost 6 bases, the J end lost 7 bases, and 16 bases lay between the germline ends.

This clone came up once. This chain joins TRBV7-9 and TRBJ2-7, with D maybe TRBD2 (6 bases). Germline loops: CDR1 SEHNR, CDR2 FQNEAQ (reference sequence). Trimming shortened V by 1 base and J by 5 bases, and 12 bases separated the two germline ends. The CDR3 runs to 14 residues. This CDR3 is CASSLGRGGDEQYF. The CDR3, as DNA: TGTGCCAGCAGCTTAGGCCGGGGAGGCGACGAGCAGTACTTC. The full variable domain, with the rest looked up from reference TRBV7-9 and TRBJ2-7, is DTGVSQNPRHKITKRGQNVTFRCDPISEHNRLYWYRQTLGQGPEFLTYFQNEAQLEKSRLLSDRFSAERPKGSFSTLEIQRTEQGDSAMYLCASSLGRGGDEQYFGPGTRLTVT.

A note on this clone: Possible read error: a much larger clone is one base away. Other nucleotide sequences in the sample specify the same CDR3. The rearrangement joins TRBV18 to TRBJ1-3; 7 bases agree with TRBD1. Germline CDR1 is KGHSH and CDR2 is LQKENI. The junction had 2 bases not matched to a gene; V was cut back by 3 bases and J by 0 bases. This CDR3 has 15 residues. CDR3 nucleotide sequence: TGTGCCAGCTCACCGACAGGGAGCTCTGGAAACACCATATATTTT. This gives the protein CASSPTGSSGNTIYF.

The CDR3 reads CASSFGQAEKLFF. The CDR3 DNA follows: TGTGCCAGCAGTTTCGGGCAGGCTGAAAAACTGTTTTTT. The J gene is TRBJ1-4, the V gene TRBV28; D not resolved. This CDR3 has 13 residues. Trimming pared 3 bases from V and 7 bases from J, leaving 9 bases between. Germline-derived CDR1 and CDR2 are MDHEN and SYDVKM.

For this clone: A much larger clone lies a single base off, so this may be a read error. Other nucleotide sequences from this sample produce the same CDR3. The chain is built from TRBV4-2 and TRBJ2-7; 12 nucleotides line up with TRBD2. Germline CDR1 and CDR2: LGHNA and YNFKEQ. This CDR3 has 16 residues. CDR3 in amino acids: CASSQDPTSGSYEQYF. In nucleotides, the CDR3 is TGTGCCAGTAGCCAAGATCCGACTAGCGGGAGCTACGAGCAGTACTTC.

The chain recombines TRBV5-5 with TRBJ1-5; TRBD1 matches at 9 bases. The germline V gene encodes CDR1 SGHKS and CDR2 YYEKEE (reference sequence). Trimming cost V 4 bases and J 6 bases; bases outside gene matches: 11. The CDR3 extends over 16 amino acids. Here the CDR3 DNA reads TGTGCCAGCAGCGCGGACCGGGACAGGGAATTTCAGCCCCAGCATTTT. Translated: CASSADRDREFQPQHF. The variable domain in full, completed from reference TRBV5-5 and TRBJ1-5, reads DAGVTQSPTHLIKTRGQQVTLRCSPISGHKSVSWYQQVLGQGPQFIFQYYEKEERGRGNFPDRFSARQFPNYSSELNVNALLLGDSALYLCASSADRDREFQPQHFGDGTRLSIL.

The V gene is TRBV9, the J gene TRBJ2-2, with 11 bases lining up with TRBD2. The CDR3 has 15 residues. Germline assignment: CDR1 SGDLS and CDR2 YYNGEE. Trimming cost V 7 bases and J 8 bases; bases outside gene matches: 10. The CDR3 DNA reads as TGTGCCAGCTCTTCGGGACTAGCGGATTTGGGGGAGCTGTTTTTT. Translating gives CASSSGLADLGELFF.

The rearrangement uses TRBV28 and TRBJ1-3; D is perhaps TRBD1 (5 bases). The CDR3 covers 18 residues. Germline CDR1 MDHEN, CDR2 SYDVKM. Deletions cut 3 bases from V and 0 bases from J, with 18 bases between. CDR3 nucleotides: TGTGCCAGCAGTTTCGGGACCCTCTCCAGGGCCTCTGGAAACACCATATATTTT. Its protein product is CASSFGTLSRASGNTIYF.

The rearrangement uses TRBV11-2 and TRBJ2-3, with a weak D call TRBD1 (5 bases). Per the germline V gene, CDR1 is SGHAT and CDR2 is FQNNGV. The CDR3 covers 15 residues. Deletions cut 5 bases from V and 2 bases from J, with 14 bases between. CDR3 in DNA: TGTGCCAGCAGCCGGGCAGGGCTTTTCACAGATACGCAGTATTTT. It translates to CASSRAGLFTDTQYF.

As for this clone: This sample also contains other DNA sequences that code for the same CDR3. The genes are TRBV25-1 and TRBJ1-1; no definite D call. Deletions cut 1 base from V and 0 bases from J, with 9 bases between. Germline assignment: CDR1 MGHDK and CDR2 SYGVNS. The CDR3 spans 15 residues. CDR3 loop: CASSELGRMNTEAFF. Here the CDR3 DNA reads TGTGCCAGCAGTGAATTGGGCCGGATGAACACTGAAGCTTTCTTT. Variable domain in full (rest from reference TRBV25-1 and TRBJ1-1): EADIYQTPRYLVIGTGKKITLECSQTMGHDKMYWYQQDPGMELHLIHYSYGVNSTEKGDLSSESTVSRIRTEHFPLTLESARPSHTSQYLCASSELGRMNTEAFFGQGTRLTVV.

This chain joins TRBV7-3 and TRBJ2-1; D might be TRBD1 or TRBD2, each matching 6 bases. The CDR3 loop spans 15 amino acids. V shed 4 bases and J shed 4 bases, with 14 bases lying between them. CDR1 and CDR2 (germline): SGHTA, FQGTGA. DNA of the CDR3: TGTGCCAGCAGCTCCCTGGGGGGCGGATACAATGAGCAGTTCTTC. Protein product: CASSSLGGGYNEQFF.

The V and J genes are TRBV30 and TRBJ2-1, with D possibly matching TRBD1 (7 bases). Germline V gives CDR1 GTSNPN, CDR2 SVGIG (reference sequence). The ends were cut back, 2 bases at V and 10 bases at J, with 9 bases in the middle. CDR3 length equals 11 residues. This CDR3 reads CAWSPGGEQFF. In nucleotides, the CDR3 is TGTGCCTGGAGTCCAGGGGGGGAGCAGTTCTTC.

This clone was detected a few times. The gene calls are TRBV7-6 and TRBJ1-1, with 7 positions matching TRBD1. From germline, CDR1 is SGHVS and CDR2 FNYEAQ. This CDR3 contains 14 residues. Trimming took 4 bases from V and 0 from J; bases not matched to a gene: 2. CDR3 amino acids: CASSSRGMNTEAFF. The DNA for the CDR3 is TGTGCCAGCAGCTCCAGGGGGATGAACACTGAAGCTTTCTTT.